This T cell receptor beta chain was recovered during a study of cytomegalovirus exposure and HLA in healthy donors. PCR involved 60 Vbeta and 13 Jbeta primers. This table comes from immunoSEQ multiplex PCR, and its TCRdb copy is limited to in-frame clones, with some not included. The sample has more than 100,000 clones; roughly three quarters are singletons. Per germline, CDR1 SEHNR and CDR2 FQNEAQ (reference sequence). The CDR3 has 13 amino acids. The V end lost 3 bases, the J end lost 10 bases, and 15 bases lay between the germline ends. Among the donors, all were healthy bone marrow donors. Although they were nominally healthy when sampled, donors likely had unrecorded immune exposures.

The rearrangement uses TRBV7-9 and TRBJ1-1; D uncertain. The sequence was obtained from a woman in her thirties or forties in good health and CMV-seronegative. The sample comprised PBMCs. For the CDR3, the DNA is TGTGCCAGCAGCTTCCTACGGGATCCCAGAGCTTTCTTT. Protein: CASSFLRDPRAFF.